A selection of T cell receptor beta chains follows, all from one sample in a study of vaccination effects on CD4 cells after COVID-19. Repertoires were generated with immunoSEQ multiplex PCR, while TCRdb's copy carries only in-frame clones and drops some. The sample lists 15,000 to 20,000 clones, 75% to 80% occurring once. These receptors' antigens are unknown. Here the sequenced sample was CD4+ T cells from PBMCs cultured with HCoV-NL63 spike peptides, taken after COVID-19 vaccination. The receptors shown here come from a human donor who received a COVID-19 vaccine. Both conserved end residues are trimmed from each CDR3.

TRBV3-1/TRBV3-2,TRBJ1-1,ASSPRGSEAF
TRBV3-1/TRBV3-2,TRBJ2-2,ASSFYVGLNTGELF
TRBV19,TRBJ2-1,ASSRRGYNEQF
TRBV12-3/TRBV12-4,TRBJ1-6,ASSRYGNSPLH
TRBV6-5,TRBJ1-6,ASRAGADNSPLH
TRBV6-1,TRBJ1-2,ASSESYLGGYGYT
TRBV10-3,TRBJ2-3,AISESLLRRRKDTQY
TRBV5-5,TRBJ2-2,ASSFGLGDRRHTGELF
TRBV7-9,TRBJ1-6,ASSPTASYNSPLH
TRBV28,TRBJ1-5,ASSLIFPKRGVNQPQH
TRBV11-3,TRBJ2-5,ASSLGVEETQY
TRBV5-1,TRBJ1-3,ASSPDSNSGNTIY
TRBV6-5,TRBJ2-6,ASRPDNSGANVLT
TRBV25-1,TRBJ2-7,ASSELHEQY
TRBV19,TRBJ2-3,ASSIGRADTQY
TRBV6-5,TRBJ1-2,ASSYSGGSYYGYT
TRBV5-6,TRBJ1-6,ASSLGSITYSPLH
TRBV12-2,TRBJ2-7,ASRSRSSRDRVRGGY
TRBV3-1/TRBV3-2,TRBJ2-7,ASSQDSFTYEQY
TRBV6-5,TRBJ1-5,ASSPRGNQPQH
TRBV6-5,TRBJ2-2,ASSLGKPGELF
TRBV29-1,TRBJ1-1,SVDVTGNTEAF
TRBV6-4,TRBJ2-3,ASSERGVTDTQY
TRBV7-3,TRBJ2-1,ASSFPGQGQF
TRBV13,TRBJ2-1,ASSSLPSGYNEQF
TRBV12-3/TRBV12-4,TRBJ2-7,ASSFDAYEQY
TRBV10-3,TRBJ2-7,AISLSGASYEQY
TRBV12-3/TRBV12-4,TRBJ2-5,ASSQNLQETQY
TRBV5-1,TRBJ2-5,ASSLSGALQETQY
TRBV11-2,TRBJ2-7,ASSLEGGASYEQY
TRBV2,TRBJ1-3,ASSGTALSGNTIY
TRBV19,TRBJ1-5,ASRKTDSGNQPQH
TRBV4-1,TRBJ2-1,ASSQGTASGYNEQF
TRBV5-4,TRBJ2-1,ASSLSGGGYNEQF
TRBV2,TRBJ2-3,ASKGLYTDTQY
TRBV7-2,TRBJ1-1,ASSPFQTGDEAF